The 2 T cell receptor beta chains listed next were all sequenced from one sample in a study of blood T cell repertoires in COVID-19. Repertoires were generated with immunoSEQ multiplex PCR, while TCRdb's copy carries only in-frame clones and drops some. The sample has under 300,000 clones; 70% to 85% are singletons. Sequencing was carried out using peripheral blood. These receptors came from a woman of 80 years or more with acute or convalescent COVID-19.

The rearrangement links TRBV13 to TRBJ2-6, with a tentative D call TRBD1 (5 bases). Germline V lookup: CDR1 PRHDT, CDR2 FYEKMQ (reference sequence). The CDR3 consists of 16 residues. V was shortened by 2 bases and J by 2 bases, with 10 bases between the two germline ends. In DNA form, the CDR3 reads TGTGCCAGCAGCTTACAGGGTGCGGCTGGGGCCAACGTCCTGACTTTC. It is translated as CASSLQGAAGANVLTF.

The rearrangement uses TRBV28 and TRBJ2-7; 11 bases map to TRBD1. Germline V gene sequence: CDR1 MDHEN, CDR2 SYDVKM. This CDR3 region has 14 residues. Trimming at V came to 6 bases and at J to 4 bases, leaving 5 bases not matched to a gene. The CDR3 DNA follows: TGTGCCAGCAGCGGGACAGGGGGTTCGTACGAGCAGTACTTC. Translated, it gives CASSGTGGSYEQYF.